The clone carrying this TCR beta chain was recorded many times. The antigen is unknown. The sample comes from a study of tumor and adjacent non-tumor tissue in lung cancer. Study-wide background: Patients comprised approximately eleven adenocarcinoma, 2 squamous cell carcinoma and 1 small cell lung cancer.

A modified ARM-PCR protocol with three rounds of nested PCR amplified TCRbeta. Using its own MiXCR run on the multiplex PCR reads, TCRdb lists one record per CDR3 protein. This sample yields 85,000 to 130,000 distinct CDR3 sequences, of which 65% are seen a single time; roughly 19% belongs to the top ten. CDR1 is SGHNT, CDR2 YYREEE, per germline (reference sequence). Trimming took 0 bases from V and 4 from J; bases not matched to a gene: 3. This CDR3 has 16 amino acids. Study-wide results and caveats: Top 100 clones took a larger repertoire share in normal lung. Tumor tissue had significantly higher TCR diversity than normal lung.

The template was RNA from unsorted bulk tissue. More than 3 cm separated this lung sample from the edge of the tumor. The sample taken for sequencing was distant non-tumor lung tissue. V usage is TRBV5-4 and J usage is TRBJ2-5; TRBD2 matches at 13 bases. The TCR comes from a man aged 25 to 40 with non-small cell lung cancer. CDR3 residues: CASSLGTSGGRETQYF. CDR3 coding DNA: TGTGCCAGCAGCTTGGGGACTAGCGGGGGTCGAGAGACCCAGTACTTC.